This entry lists 9 T cell receptor beta chains sequenced from one sample in a study of blood T cell repertoires in COVID-19. Here immunoSEQ multiplex PCR was the method, and the copy in TCRdb shows in-frame clones only, minus some. Of around 100,000 clones in the sample, over 65% were seen once. Sequencing was carried out using peripheral blood. These TCRs come from a human donor in a cohort sampled during active COVID-19.

This clone was observed a handful of times. V and J are TRBV6-5 and TRBJ2-7, with D maybe TRBD1 (5 bases). The CDR3 is made up of 13 amino acids. Germline V CDR1 and CDR2: MNHEY, SVGAGI. V shed 2 bases and J shed 1 base, with 6 bases lying between them. The CDR3 protein is CASSYPGSYEQYF. CDR3 sequence (DNA): TGTGCCAGCAGTTACCCAGGGTCCTACGAGCAGTACTTC.

The J gene is TRBJ1-5, the V gene TRBV7-9; perhaps TRBD1 as D (6 bases). CDR1 and CDR2 (germline): SEHNR, FQNEAQ (reference sequence). The CDR3 is 14 amino acids. The V and J ends lost 5 bases and 9 bases respectively, with 17 bases between them. The CDR3 protein is CASSGVTGLGPQHF. The CDR3 DNA sequence: TGTGCCAGCAGCGGGGTAACAGGGCTAGGGCCCCAGCATTTT.

This sequence joins TRBV6-5 and TRBJ2-3; D is ambiguous. Per the germline V gene, CDR1 is MNHEY and CDR2 is SVGAGI. The CDR3 has 14 residues. V was clipped by 5 bases and J by 0 bases, with 9 bases between them. The CDR3 sequence is CASSRLLSTDTQYF. The CDR3 bases are TGTGCCAGCAGTCGACTCCTAAGCACAGATACGCAGTATTTT.

This clone was counted once. V is TRBV5-1 and J is TRBJ2-1; 10 nucleotides agree with TRBD2. J gave up 10 bases and V 2 bases, and 6 bases lay outside the gene matches. Germline V gene sequence: CDR1 SGHRS, CDR2 YFSETQ. This CDR3 is built from 14 residues. The CDR3 loop reads CASSLAGGTPEQFF. Written as DNA, the CDR3 is TGCGCCAGCAGCTTAGCGGGGGGGACCCCCGAGCAGTTCTTC.

This clone was detected a few times. The chain is built from TRBV5-1 and TRBJ2-5; no firm D call. The V end lost 2 bases, the J end lost 7 bases, and 6 bases lay between the germline ends. From germline, CDR1 is SGHRS and CDR2 YFSETQ. The CDR3 contains 11 residues. The CDR3 DNA is TGCGCCAGCAGCTTCCAGGTGACCCAGTACTTC. Translated: CASSFQVTQYF.

The V gene is TRBV11-2, the J gene TRBJ1-6; a weak D match, TRBD1 (5 bases). V was clipped by 5 bases and J by 7 bases, with 9 bases between them. The V gene's germline CDR1 is SGHAT and CDR2 FQNNGV. CDR3 length: 13 residues. The CDR3 DNA sequence: TGTGCCAGCAGCCAACAGGACAATTCACCCCTCCACTTT. Its translation: CASSQQDNSPLHF.

V usage is TRBV11-3 and J usage is TRBJ2-7, with D possibly TRBD1 on 6 matching bases. The CDR3 extends over 15 amino acids. V was pared by 5 bases and J by 0 bases, with 14 bases between. Looked up from germline, CDR1 is SGHNT and CDR2 is YENEEA. The CDR3 nucleotides are TGTGCCAGCAGCATATTCAGGGGTTCCTCCTACGAGCAGTACTTC. This sequence encodes CASSIFRGSSYEQYF.

The V gene is TRBV18, the J gene TRBJ2-5; D perhaps matches TRBD2 (5 bases). Trimming removed 2 bases from V and 2 bases from J, with 12 bases in between. Per germline, CDR1 KGHSH and CDR2 LQKENI. The CDR3 has 15 amino acids. Written as DNA, the CDR3 is TGTGCCAGCTCACCAAACTCTGGAGGACAAGAGACCCAGTACTTC. Its translation: CASSPNSGGQETQYF.

The chain employs TRBV14 and TRBJ2-1; 12 positions agree with TRBD1. The V segment lost 4 bases and the J segment 8 bases; nucleotides outside the gene matches: 6. Germline V gene data show CDR1 as SGHDN and CDR2 as FVKESK. The CDR3 is 15 amino acids. The DNA of the CDR3 is TGTGCCAGCAGCCTCCGGGACAGGGGGCTTGATGAGCAGTTCTTC. Translating it yields CASSLRDRGLDEQFF.